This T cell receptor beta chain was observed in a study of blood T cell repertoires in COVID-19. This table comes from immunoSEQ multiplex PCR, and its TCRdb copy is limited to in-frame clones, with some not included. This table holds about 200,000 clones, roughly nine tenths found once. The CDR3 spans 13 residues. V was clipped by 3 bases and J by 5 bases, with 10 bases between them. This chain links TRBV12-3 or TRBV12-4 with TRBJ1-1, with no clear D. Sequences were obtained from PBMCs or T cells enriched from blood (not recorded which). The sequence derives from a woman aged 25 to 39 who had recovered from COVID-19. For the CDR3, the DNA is TGTGCCAGCAGTTTCTCGCGGGAGACTGAAGCTTTCTTT. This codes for CASSFSRETEAFF.